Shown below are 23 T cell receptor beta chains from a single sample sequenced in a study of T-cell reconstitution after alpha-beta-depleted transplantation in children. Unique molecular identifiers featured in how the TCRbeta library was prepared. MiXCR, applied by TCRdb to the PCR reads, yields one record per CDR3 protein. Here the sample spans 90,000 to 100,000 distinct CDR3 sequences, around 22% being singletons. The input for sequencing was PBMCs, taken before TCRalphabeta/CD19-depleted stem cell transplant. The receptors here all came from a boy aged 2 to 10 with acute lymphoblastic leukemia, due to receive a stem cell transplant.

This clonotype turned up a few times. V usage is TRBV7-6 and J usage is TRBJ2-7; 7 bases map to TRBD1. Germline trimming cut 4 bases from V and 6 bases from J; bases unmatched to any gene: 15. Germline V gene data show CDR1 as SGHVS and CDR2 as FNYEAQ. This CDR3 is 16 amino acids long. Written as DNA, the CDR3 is TGTGCCAGCAGCTCTGGGGCCTCACAGACAGGGATCGAGCAGTACTTC. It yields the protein CASSSGASQTGIEQYF.

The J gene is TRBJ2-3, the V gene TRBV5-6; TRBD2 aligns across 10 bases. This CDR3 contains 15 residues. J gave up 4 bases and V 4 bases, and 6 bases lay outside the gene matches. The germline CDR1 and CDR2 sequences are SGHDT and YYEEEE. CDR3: CASSRASGRPDTQYF. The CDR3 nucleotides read TGTGCCAGCAGCCGCGCTAGCGGGAGACCAGATACGCAGTATTTT.

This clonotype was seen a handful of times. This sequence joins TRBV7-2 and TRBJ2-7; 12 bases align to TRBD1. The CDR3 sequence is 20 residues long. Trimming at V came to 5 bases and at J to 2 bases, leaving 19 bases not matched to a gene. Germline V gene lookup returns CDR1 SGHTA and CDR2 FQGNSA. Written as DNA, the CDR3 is TGTGCCAGCAGCCCCCTCAAGCGGGACAGGGGGCGGAGAGGGGCCTACGAGCAGTACTTC. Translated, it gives CASSPLKRDRGRRGAYEQYF.

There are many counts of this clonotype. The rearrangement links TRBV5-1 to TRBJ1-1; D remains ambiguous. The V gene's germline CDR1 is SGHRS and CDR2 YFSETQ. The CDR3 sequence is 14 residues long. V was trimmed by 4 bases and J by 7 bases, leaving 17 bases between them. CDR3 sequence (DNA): TGCGCCAGCAGCCCTCAGTCGATGCCGAATGAAGCTTTCTTT. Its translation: CASSPQSMPNEAFF.

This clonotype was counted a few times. CDR3 amino acids: CASRSSSGGASGELFF. CDR3 nucleotide sequence: TGTGCCAGCAGGTCCTCTAGCGGAGGGGCATCCGGGGAGCTGTTTTTT. V usage is TRBV12-3 or TRBV12-4 and J usage is TRBJ2-2; 7 nucleotides align to TRBD2. Trimming took 6 bases from V and 6 from J; bases not matched to a gene: 13. The length of the CDR3 is 16 residues.

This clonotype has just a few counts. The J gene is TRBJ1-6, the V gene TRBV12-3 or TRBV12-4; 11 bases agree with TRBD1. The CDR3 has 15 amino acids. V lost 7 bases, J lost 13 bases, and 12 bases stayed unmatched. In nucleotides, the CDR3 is TGTGCCAGCACCATAGGACAGGGGGCGCGTCCGCCCCTCCACTTT. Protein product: CASTIGQGARPPLHF.

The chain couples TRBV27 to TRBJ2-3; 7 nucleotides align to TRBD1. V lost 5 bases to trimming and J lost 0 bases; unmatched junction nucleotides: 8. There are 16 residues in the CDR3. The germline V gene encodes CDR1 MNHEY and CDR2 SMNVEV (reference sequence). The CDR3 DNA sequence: TGTGCCAGCAGTCCCTACAGGGGACAGAGCACAGATACGCAGTATTTT. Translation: CASSPYRGQSTDTQYF.

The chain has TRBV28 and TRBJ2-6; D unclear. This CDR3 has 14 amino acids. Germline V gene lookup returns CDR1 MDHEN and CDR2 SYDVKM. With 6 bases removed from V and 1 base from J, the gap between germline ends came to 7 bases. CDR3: CASSPLSGANVLTF. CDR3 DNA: TGTGCCAGCAGCCCCCTTTCTGGGGCCAACGTCCTGACTTTC.

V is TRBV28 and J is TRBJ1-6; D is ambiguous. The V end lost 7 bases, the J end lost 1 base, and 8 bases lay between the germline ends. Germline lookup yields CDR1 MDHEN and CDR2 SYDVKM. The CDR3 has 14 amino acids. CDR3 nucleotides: TGTGCCAGCACCGACGGTTCCTATAATTCACCCCTCCACTTT. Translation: CASTDGSYNSPLHF.

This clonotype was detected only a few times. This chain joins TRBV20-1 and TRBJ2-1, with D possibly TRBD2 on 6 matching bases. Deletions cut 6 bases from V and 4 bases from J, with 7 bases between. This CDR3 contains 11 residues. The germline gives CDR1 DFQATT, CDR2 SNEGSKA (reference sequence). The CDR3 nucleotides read TGCAGTGCGGACTATTACAATGAGCAGTTCTTC. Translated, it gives CSADYYNEQFF.

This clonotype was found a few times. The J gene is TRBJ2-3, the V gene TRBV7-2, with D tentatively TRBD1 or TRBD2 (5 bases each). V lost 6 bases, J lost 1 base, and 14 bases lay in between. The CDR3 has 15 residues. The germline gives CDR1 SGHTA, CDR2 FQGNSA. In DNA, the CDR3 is TGTGCCAGCAGTGTAGAGGGCAGGGGCACAGATACGCAGTATTTT. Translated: CASSVEGRGTDTQYF.

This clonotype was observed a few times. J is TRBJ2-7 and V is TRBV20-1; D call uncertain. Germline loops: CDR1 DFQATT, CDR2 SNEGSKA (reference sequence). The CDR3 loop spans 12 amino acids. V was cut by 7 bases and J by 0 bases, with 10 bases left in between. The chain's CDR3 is CSVGDFSYEQYF. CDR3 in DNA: TGCAGTGTTGGGGATTTCTCCTACGAGCAGTACTTC.

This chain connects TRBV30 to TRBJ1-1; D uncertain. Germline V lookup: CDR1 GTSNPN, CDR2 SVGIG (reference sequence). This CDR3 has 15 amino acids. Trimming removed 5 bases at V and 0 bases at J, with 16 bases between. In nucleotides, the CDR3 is TGTGCCTGGGTCCACCGGGGAGGGCTGAACACTGAAGCTTTCTTT. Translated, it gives CAWVHRGGLNTEAFF.

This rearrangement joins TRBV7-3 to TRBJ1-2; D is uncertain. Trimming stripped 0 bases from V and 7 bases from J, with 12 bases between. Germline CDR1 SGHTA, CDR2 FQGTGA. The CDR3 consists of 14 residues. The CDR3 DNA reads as TGTGCCAGCAGCTTAACCCCGGTTCTAACTGGCTACACCTTC. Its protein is CASSLTPVLTGYTF.

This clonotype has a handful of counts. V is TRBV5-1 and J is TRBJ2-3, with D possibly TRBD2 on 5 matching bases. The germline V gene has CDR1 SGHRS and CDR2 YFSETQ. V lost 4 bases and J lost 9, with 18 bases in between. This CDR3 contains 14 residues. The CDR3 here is CASSPGGAEATQYF. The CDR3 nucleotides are TGCGCCAGCAGCCCCGGAGGAGCGGAGGCCACGCAGTATTTT.

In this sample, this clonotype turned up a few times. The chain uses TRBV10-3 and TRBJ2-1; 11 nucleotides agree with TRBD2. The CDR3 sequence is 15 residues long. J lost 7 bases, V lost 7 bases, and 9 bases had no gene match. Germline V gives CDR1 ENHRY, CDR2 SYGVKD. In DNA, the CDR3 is TGTGCCATCAAGGCGGGACTAGCGGAGTCTAATGAGCAGTTCTTC. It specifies CAIKAGLAESNEQFF.

CDR3 amino acids: CASSLDGGDSNQPQHF. In DNA form, the CDR3 reads TGTGCCAGCAGCTTGGATGGAGGGGATAGCAATCAGCCCCAGCATTTT. The V gene is TRBV5-6, the J gene TRBJ1-5; tentatively, D is TRBD1 (5 bases). This CDR3 comprises 16 residues. V shed 0 bases and J shed 0 bases, with 10 bases lying between them. Germline V lookup: CDR1 SGHDT, CDR2 YYEEEE.

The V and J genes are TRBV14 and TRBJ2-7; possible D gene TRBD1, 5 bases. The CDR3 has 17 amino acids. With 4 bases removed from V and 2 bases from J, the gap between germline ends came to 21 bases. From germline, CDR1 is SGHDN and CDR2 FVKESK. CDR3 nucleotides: TGTGCCAGCAGCCCCTTCGACAGTTCCATTTGGGCCTACGAGCAGTACTTC. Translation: CASSPFDSSIWAYEQYF. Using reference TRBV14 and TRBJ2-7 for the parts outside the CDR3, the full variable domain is EAGVTQFPSHSVIEKGQTVTLRCDPISGHDNLYWYRRVMGKEIKFLLHFVKESKQDESGMPNNRFLAERTGGTYSTLKVQPAELEDSGVYFCASSPFDSSIWAYEQYFGPGTRLTVT.

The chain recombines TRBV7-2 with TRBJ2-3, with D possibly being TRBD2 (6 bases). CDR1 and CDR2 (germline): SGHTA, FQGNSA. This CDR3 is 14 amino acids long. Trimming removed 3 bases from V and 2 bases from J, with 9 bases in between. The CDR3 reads CASSFGGDTDTQYF. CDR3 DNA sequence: TGTGCCAGCAGCTTCGGAGGGGACACAGATACGCAGTATTTT.

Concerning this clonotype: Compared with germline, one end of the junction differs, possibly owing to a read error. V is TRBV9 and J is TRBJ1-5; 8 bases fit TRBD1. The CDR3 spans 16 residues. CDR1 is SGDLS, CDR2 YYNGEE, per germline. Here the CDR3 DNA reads TGTGCCAGCAGCCGCGGGACAGGCGATAGCAATCAGCCCCCGCATTTT. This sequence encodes CASSRGTGDSNQPPHF.

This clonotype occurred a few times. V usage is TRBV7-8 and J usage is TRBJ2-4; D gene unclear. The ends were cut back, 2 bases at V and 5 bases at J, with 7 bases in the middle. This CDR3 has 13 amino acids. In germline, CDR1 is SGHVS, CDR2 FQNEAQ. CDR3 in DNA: TGTGCCAGCAGCTTAACGTTGGAAAACATTCAGTACTTC. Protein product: CASSLTLENIQYF.

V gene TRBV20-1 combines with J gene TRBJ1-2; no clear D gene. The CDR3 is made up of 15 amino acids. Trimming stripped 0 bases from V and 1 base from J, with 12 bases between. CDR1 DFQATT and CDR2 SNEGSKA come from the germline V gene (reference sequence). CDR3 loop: CSARDALSLNYGYTF. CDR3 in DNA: TGCAGTGCTAGAGATGCCCTGTCACTTAACTATGGCTACACCTTC.

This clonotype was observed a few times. CDR3 residues: CASSLPLGGHQETQYF. The DNA for the CDR3 is TGCGCCAGCAGCCTACCTTTAGGAGGTCACCAAGAGACCCAGTACTTC. This chain connects TRBV5-1 to TRBJ2-5; the D gene is possibly TRBD2 (5 bases). CDR1 SGHRS and CDR2 YFSETQ come from the germline V gene. V shed 4 bases and J shed 0 bases, with 16 bases lying between them. The CDR3 is made up of 16 amino acids.